Reported below is one TCR beta chain. This sample stems from a study of T cell responses to AZD1222 COVID-19 vaccine. Some clones are missing from TCRdb's copy, which holds only in-frame ones; the method was immunoSEQ multiplex PCR. The sample lists some 120,000 clones; approximately 86% were seen once. CDR1 MNHEY and CDR2 SVGAGI come from the germline V gene. This CDR3 contains 16 residues. V gave up 0 bases and J gave up 5 bases, with 14 bases separating them. Sequences were derived from peripheral blood, sampled on day 0 of AZD1222 vaccination. The source of this sequence is an adult in good health. The rearrangement links TRBV6-5 to TRBJ2-1, with D possibly being TRBD1 (6 bases). CDR3 sequence (DNA): TGTGCCAGCAGTTACTCACAGGGTTGGGCCCACAATGAGCAGTTCTTC. Translated: CASSYSQGWAHNEQFF.